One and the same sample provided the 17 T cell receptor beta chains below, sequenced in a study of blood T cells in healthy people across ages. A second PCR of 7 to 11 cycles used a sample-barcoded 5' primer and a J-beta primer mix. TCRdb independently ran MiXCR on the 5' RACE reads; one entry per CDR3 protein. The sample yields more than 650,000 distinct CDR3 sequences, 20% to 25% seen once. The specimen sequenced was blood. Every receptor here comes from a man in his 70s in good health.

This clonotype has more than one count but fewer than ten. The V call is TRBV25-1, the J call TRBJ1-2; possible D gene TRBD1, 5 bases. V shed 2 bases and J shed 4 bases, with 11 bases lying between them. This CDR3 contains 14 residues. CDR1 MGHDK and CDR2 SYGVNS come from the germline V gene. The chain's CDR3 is CASSEQGTGYGYTF. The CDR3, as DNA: TGTGCCAGCAGTGAACAAGGGACCGGCTATGGCTACACCTTC.

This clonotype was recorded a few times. The CDR3 sequence is CASRLETGSSGNTIYF. In DNA form, the CDR3 reads TGTGCCAGCAGACTCGAGACAGGCAGCTCTGGAAACACCATATATTTT. The chain links TRBV5-5 to TRBJ1-3; D is perhaps TRBD1 (6 bases). The CDR3 length is 16 residues. Trimming shortened V by 5 bases and J by 0 bases, and 15 bases separated the two germline ends. Germline values: CDR1 SGHKS, CDR2 YYEKEE (reference sequence).

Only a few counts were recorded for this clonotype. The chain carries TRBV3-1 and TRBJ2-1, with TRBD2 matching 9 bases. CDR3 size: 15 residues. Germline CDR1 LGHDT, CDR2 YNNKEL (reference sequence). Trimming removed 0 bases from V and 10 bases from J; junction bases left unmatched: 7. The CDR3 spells CASSQDTAGGREQFF. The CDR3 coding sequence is TGTGCCAGCAGCCAAGACACAGCGGGGGGCAGGGAGCAGTTCTTC.

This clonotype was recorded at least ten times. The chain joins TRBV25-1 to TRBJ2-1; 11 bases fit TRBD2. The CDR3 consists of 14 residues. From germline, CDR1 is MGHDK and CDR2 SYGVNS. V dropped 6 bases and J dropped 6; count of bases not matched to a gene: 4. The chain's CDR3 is CASRLAGETNEQFF. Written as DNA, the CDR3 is TGTGCCAGCAGACTAGCGGGAGAAACCAATGAGCAGTTCTTC.

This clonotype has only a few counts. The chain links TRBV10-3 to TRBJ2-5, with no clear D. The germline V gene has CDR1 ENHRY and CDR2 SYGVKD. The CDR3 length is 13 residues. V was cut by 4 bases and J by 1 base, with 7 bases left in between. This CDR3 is CAISVYFQETQYF. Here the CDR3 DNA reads TGTGCCATCAGTGTTTATTTCCAAGAGACCCAGTACTTC.

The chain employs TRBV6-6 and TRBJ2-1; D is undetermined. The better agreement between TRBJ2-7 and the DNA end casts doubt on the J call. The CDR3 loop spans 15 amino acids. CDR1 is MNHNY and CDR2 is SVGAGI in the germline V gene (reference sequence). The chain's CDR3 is CASSFPPRMAYEQYF. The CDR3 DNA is TGTGCCAGCAGTTTCCCCCCCCGTATGGCCTACGAGCAGTACTTC.

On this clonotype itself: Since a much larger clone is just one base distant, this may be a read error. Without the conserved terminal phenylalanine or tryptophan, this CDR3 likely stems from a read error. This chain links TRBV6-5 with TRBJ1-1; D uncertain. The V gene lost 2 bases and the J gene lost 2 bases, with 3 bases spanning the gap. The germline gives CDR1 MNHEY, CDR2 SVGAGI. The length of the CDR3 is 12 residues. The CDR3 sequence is CASSYANTEAFL. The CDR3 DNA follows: TGTGCCAGCAGTTACGCAAACACTGAAGCTTTCCTT.

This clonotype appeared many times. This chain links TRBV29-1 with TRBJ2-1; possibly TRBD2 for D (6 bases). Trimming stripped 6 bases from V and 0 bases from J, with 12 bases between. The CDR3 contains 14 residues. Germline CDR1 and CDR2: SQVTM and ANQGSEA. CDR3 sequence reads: CSVAGPSSYNEQFF. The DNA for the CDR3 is TGCAGCGTAGCGGGTCCAAGCTCCTACAATGAGCAGTTCTTC.

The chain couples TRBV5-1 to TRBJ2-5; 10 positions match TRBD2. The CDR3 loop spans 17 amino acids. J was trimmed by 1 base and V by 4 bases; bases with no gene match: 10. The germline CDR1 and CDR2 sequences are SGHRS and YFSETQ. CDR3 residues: CASSLGVASGGQETQYF. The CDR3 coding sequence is TGCGCCAGCAGCCTGGGAGTTGCTAGCGGGGGCCAAGAGACCCAGTACTTC.

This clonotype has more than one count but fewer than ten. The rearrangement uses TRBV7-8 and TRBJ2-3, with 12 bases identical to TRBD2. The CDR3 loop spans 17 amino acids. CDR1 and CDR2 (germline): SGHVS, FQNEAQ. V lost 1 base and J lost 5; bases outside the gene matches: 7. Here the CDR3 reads CASSLGPSGRAGDTQYF. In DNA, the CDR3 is TGTGCCAGCAGCTTAGGTCCTAGCGGGAGGGCCGGAGATACGCAGTATTTT.

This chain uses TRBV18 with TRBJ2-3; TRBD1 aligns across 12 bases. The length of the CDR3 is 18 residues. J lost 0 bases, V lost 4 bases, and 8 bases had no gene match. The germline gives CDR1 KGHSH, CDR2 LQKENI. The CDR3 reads CASSRDRGQTPSTDTQYF. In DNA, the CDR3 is TGTGCCAGCTCACGGGACAGGGGGCAGACTCCTAGCACAGATACGCAGTATTTT.

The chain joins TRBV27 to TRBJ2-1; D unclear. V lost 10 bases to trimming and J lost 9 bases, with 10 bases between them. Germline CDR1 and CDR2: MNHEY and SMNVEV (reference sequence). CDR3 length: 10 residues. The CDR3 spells CATKGIEQFF. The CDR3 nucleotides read TGTGCCACCAAAGGAATTGAGCAGTTCTTC.

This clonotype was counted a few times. CDR3 coding DNA: TGTGCCAGCAACCATGGACTAGCGGGGGGCATGGAGACCCAGTACTTC. Translation: CASNHGLAGGMETQYF. The chain links TRBV7-8 to TRBJ2-5; 14 bases agree with TRBD2. CDR3 length: 16 amino acids. Germline-derived CDR1 and CDR2 are SGHVS and FQNEAQ. After removal of 7 bases from V and 5 bases from J, the junction contained 9 bases not matched to a gene. Based on the CDR3 plus reference TRBV7-8 and TRBJ2-5, the full variable domain is GAGVSQSPRYKVAKRGQDVALRCDPISGHVSLFWYQQALGQGPEFLTYFQNEAQLDKSGLPSDRFFAERPEGSVSTLKIQRTQQEDSAVYLCASNHGLAGGMETQYFGPGTRLLVL.

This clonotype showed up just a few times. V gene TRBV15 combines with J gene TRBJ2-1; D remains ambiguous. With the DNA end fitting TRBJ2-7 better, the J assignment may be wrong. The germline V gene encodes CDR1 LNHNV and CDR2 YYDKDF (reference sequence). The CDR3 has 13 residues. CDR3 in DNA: TGTGCCACCAGCAGAGAATTTTCCTACGAGCAGTACGTC. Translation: CATSREFSYEQYV.

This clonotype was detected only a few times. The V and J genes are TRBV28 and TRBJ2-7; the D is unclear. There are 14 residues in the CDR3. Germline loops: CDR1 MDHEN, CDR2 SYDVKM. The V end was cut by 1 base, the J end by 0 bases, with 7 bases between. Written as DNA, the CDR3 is TGTGCCAGCAGTTTATATCCGCCCTCCTACGAGCAGTACTTC. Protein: CASSLYPPSYEQYF.

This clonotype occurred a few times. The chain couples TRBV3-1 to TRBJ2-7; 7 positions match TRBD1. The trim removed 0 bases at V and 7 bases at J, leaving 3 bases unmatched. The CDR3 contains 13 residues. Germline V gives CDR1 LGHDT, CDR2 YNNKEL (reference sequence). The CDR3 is CASSQDTGQEQYF. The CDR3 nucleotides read TGTGCCAGCAGCCAAGATACGGGACAGGAGCAGTACTTC.

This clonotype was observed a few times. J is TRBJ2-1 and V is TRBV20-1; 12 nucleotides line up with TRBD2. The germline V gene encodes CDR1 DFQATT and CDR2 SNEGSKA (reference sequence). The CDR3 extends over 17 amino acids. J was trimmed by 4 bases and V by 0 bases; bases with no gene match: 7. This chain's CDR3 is CSARDLLLAGGYNEQFF. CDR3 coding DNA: TGCAGTGCTAGAGATTTATTACTAGCGGGAGGTTACAATGAGCAGTTCTTC.